These T cell receptor beta chains were read from a single sample in a study of neurological immune-mediated disorders. MiXCR was run by TCRdb on the 5' RACE reads, yielding one entry per CDR3 protein. This table has tens of thousands of distinct CDR3 sequences, around 3.8% appearing once. The sample consisted of CD4+ T cells from blood. The receptors were gathered from a woman between 35 and 50 years old with multiple sclerosis. CDR3s include the opening cysteine and the closing phenylalanine or tryptophan. A D gene is named only where the DNA matches it firmly. Size tells how often a clone was seen, or its class if it is expanded.

J,size,V,D,CDR3,DNA
TRBJ1-1,many,TRBV29-1,NA,CSVGGYEAFF,TGCAGCGTTGGCGGATATGAAGCTTTCTTT
TRBJ2-1,many,TRBV7-2,NA,CASSLQNEQFF,TGTGCCAGCAGCTTGCAGAATGAGCAGTTCTTC
TRBJ1-1,many,TRBV5-6,NA,CASSSLSRRAFF,TGTGCCAGCAGCTCCCTATCAAGGAGGGCTTTCTTT
TRBJ2-3,many,TRBV6-2/TRBV6-3,NA,CASSYGRSGEQYF,TGTGCCAGCAGTTACGGCCGCAGCGGTGAGCAGTATTTT
TRBJ2-4,many,TRBV29-1,NA,CSVQGRLAKNIQYF,TGCAGCGTTCAAGGAAGACTAGCCAAAAACATTCAGTACTTC
TRBJ2-1,many,TRBV5-1,NA,CASSLVPSYNEQFF,TGCGCCAGCAGCTTGGTTCCCTCCTACAATGAGCAGTTCTTC
TRBJ2-1,many,TRBV5-1,TRBD1,CASTPGTGIQNEQFF,TGCGCCAGCACCCCCGGGACAGGTATACAAAATGAGCAGTTCTTC
TRBJ2-3,many,TRBV3-1,NA,CASSQLVHNTDTQYF,TGTGCCAGCAGCCAATTGGTCCACAACACAGATACGCAGTATTTT
TRBJ1-3,many,TRBV10-3,NA,CAISERQSSSGNTIYF,TGTGCCATCAGTGAACGACAGTCGAGCTCTGGAAACACCATATATTTT
TRBJ2-5,many,TRBV5-1,TRBD2,CASRTSGNQETQYF,TGCGCCAGCAGGACTAGCGGGAACCAAGAGACCCAGTACTTC
TRBJ1-1,many,TRBV7-2,NA,CASSRGTPNTEAFF,TGTGCCAGCAGCAGAGGGACACCGAACACTGAAGCTTTCTTT
TRBJ1-5,many,TRBV6-5,TRBD1,CASRKKQGAGNQPQHF,TGTGCCAGCAGAAAGAAACAGGGGGCAGGCAATCAGCCCCAGCATTTT
TRBJ2-4,many,TRBV13,TRBD1,CASSSRQGLNIQYF,TGTGCCAGCAGCTCCAGACAGGGCTTAAACATTCAGTACTTC
TRBJ1-1,many,TRBV5-1,TRBD1,CASSLEDRYNEAFF,TGCGCCAGCAGCTTGGAGGACAGGTATAATGAAGCTTTCTTT
TRBJ2-7,many,TRBV9,TRBD1,CASSPGGTGGYEQYF,TGTGCCAGCAGCCCAGGGGGAACAGGGGGATACGAGCAGTACTTC